Below, 15 T cell receptor beta chains from the same sample are listed, as sequenced in a study of identical twins. TCRdb reprocessed the 5' RACE reads with MiXCR, giving one entry per CDR3 protein. Of roughly 220,000 distinct CDR3 sequences detected, 5.5% to 7.5% appear once; the ten largest clones hold 13% to 15%. This sample also appeared in a second study, on T cells expressing NK-cell markers.

Sequencing was performed on CD8+ T cells sorted from blood. The receptors were gathered from a woman younger than 35 in good health.

This clonotype was seen only a few times. The J gene is TRBJ2-2, the V gene TRBV6-5; D may be TRBD1 (6 bases). The germline V gene has CDR1 MNHEY and CDR2 SVGAGI. V was cut by 0 bases and J by 7 bases, with 9 bases left in between. The CDR3 totals 14 residues. The CDR3: CASSYSQGHGELFF. CDR3 nucleotides: TGTGCCAGCAGTTACTCACAGGGACACGGGGAGCTGTTTTTT.

The genes are TRBV11-2 and TRBJ1-2; D is perhaps TRBD1 (5 bases). The CDR3 covers 13 residues. Germline loops: CDR1 SGHAT, CDR2 FQNNGV. Trimming shortened V by 5 bases and J by 3 bases, and 10 bases separated the two germline ends. CDR3 amino acids: CASSTQGDYGYTF. The CDR3 DNA reads TGTGCCAGCAGCACACAAGGGGACTATGGCTACACCTTC. Full variable domain (outside the CDR3, taken from reference TRBV11-2 and TRBJ1-2): EAGVAQSPRYKIIEKRQSVAFWCNPISGHATLYWYQQILGQGPKLLIQFQNNGVVDDSQLPKDRFSAERLKGVDSTLKIQPAKLEDSAVYLCASSTQGDYGYTFGSGTRLTVV.

In this sample, this clonotype turned up many times. The chain carries TRBV5-1 and TRBJ2-1; D gene unclear. V was cut by 4 bases and J by 8 bases, with 13 bases left in between. Per germline, CDR1 SGHRS and CDR2 YFSETQ. The CDR3 is 13 amino acids. CDR3 protein: CASSPLPSDEQFF. CDR3 DNA sequence: TGCGCCAGCAGCCCGTTACCCTCGGATGAGCAGTTCTTC.

Only a few counts were recorded for this clonotype. The chain uses TRBV6-2 or TRBV6-3 and TRBJ2-3; D is possibly TRBD2 (5 bases). CDR1 and CDR2 from the germline V gene are MNHEY and SVGEGT. The CDR3 consists of 17 residues. V lost 2 bases, J lost 3 bases, and 18 bases lay in between. The CDR3 region is CASSYGGPTWETDTQYF. CDR3 coding DNA: TGTGCCAGCAGTTACGGCGGCCCCACCTGGGAGACAGATACGCAGTATTTT.

This chain uses TRBV13 with TRBJ1-2; 10 bases are a match to TRBD1. The germline gives CDR1 PRHDT, CDR2 FYEKMQ (reference sequence). Trimming took 5 bases from V and 7 from J; bases not matched to a gene: 7. The CDR3 spans 14 residues. CDR3 sequence reads: CASSERQGASGYTF. The CDR3 DNA is TGTGCCAGCAGCGAAAGACAGGGGGCGAGTGGCTACACCTTC.

V is TRBV27 and J is TRBJ1-2, with 7 bases aligning to TRBD1. Germline V gene data show CDR1 as MNHEY and CDR2 as SMNVEV (reference sequence). The V and J ends lost 5 bases and 8 bases, in that order; junction bases with no gene match: 11. CDR3 length: 14 amino acids. The CDR3 region is CASSEGAAALGYTF. CDR3 coding DNA: TGTGCCAGCAGTGAGGGGGCAGCCGCTTTGGGCTACACCTTC.

The CDR3 spells CASGHWDTEAFF. CDR3 in DNA: TGTGCCAGCGGTCACTGGGACACTGAAGCTTTCTTT. This chain connects TRBV6-5 to TRBJ1-1, with no clear D. With 8 bases removed from V and 3 bases from J, the gap between germline ends came to 10 bases. The germline gives CDR1 MNHEY, CDR2 SVGAGI. This CDR3 comprises 12 residues.

This clonotype was counted ten times or more. The chain has TRBV11-1 and TRBJ2-1, with TRBD2 matching 10 bases. The CDR3 totals 18 residues. Germline-derived CDR1 and CDR2 are SGHAT and FQDESV (reference sequence). V shed 5 bases and J 2 bases; nucleotides not matched to a gene: 12. CDR3 DNA sequence: TGTGCCAGCAGCCCAGGGGCTAGCGGGGGCCCAGCCTACAATGAGCAGTTCTTC. This translates into CASSPGASGGPAYNEQFF. The whole variable domain, filled in from reference TRBV11-1 and TRBJ2-1, reads EAEVAQSPRYKITEKSQAVAFWCDPISGHATLYWYRQILGQGPELLVQFQDESVVDDSQLPKDRFSAERLKGVDSTLKIQPAELGDSAMYLCASSPGASGGPAYNEQFFGPGTRLTVL.

The rearrangement uses TRBV5-1 and TRBJ1-1; D not resolved. V gave up 5 bases and J gave up 0 bases, with 14 bases separating them. Germline CDR1 reads SGHRS; CDR2 reads YFSETQ. This CDR3 has 15 amino acids. CDR3 region: CASRVGGKMNTEAFF. CDR3 DNA sequence: TGCGCCAGCAGGGTGGGAGGGAAAATGAACACTGAAGCTTTCTTT.

The CDR3 sequence is CSVTGTGANVLTF. In DNA, the CDR3 is TGCAGCGTCACAGGGACTGGGGCCAACGTCCTGACTTTC. The chain couples TRBV29-1 to TRBJ2-6; D perhaps matches TRBD1 (6 bases). The V end lost 6 bases, the J end lost 2 bases, and 8 bases lay between the germline ends. From germline, CDR1 is SQVTM and CDR2 ANQGSEA. This CDR3 region has 13 residues. The full variable domain, completed using reference TRBV29-1 and TRBJ2-6, is SAVISQKPSRDICQRGTSLTIQCQVDSQVTMMFWYRQQPGQSLTLIATANQGSEATYESGFVIDKFPISRPNLTFSTLTVSNMSPEDSSIYLCSVTGTGANVLTFGAGSRLTVL.

This clonotype was seen a few times. The chain couples TRBV19 to TRBJ2-7; the match to TRBD2 covers 8 bases. The CDR3 runs to 14 residues. The V and J ends lost 1 base and 2 bases, in that order; junction bases with no gene match: 1. Germline V gene sequence: CDR1 LNHDA, CDR2 SQIVND (reference sequence). The CDR3 sequence is CASSIVAGPYEQYF. The CDR3, as DNA: TGTGCCAGTAGTATAGTAGCGGGACCCTACGAGCAGTACTTC.

In this sample, this clonotype turned up a few times. This chain uses TRBV18 with TRBJ2-1; no definite D call. Germline V gene data show CDR1 as KGHSH and CDR2 as LQKENI. This CDR3 contains 13 residues. Trimming cost V 0 bases and J 3 bases, with 3 bases left between them. The CDR3 sequence is CASSPPGYNEQFF. CDR3 coding DNA: TGTGCCAGCTCACCACCGGGCTACAATGAGCAGTTCTTC.

This clonotype was seen ten or more times. The chain couples TRBV12-3 or TRBV12-4 to TRBJ2-3; unclear D gene. The ends were cut back, 1 base at V and 7 bases at J, with 15 bases in the middle. The CDR3 runs to 15 residues. The CDR3 bases are TGTGCCAGCAGTTTAGGGTCATCTGGCCGGAATACGCAGTATTTT. Encoded protein: CASSLGSSGRNTQYF.

This clonotype was observed many times. The chain couples TRBV20-1 to TRBJ2-1; TRBD2 agrees at 14 bases. This CDR3 region has 15 residues. With 3 bases clipped from V and 9 bases from J, the junction kept 7 bases outside the gene matches. The germline V gene has CDR1 DFQATT and CDR2 SNEGSKA (reference sequence). CDR3 amino acids: CSASLGLAGGVEQFF. Written as DNA, the CDR3 is TGCAGTGCTAGCCTAGGACTAGCGGGAGGTGTTGAGCAGTTCTTC.

Notes on this clonotype: This may come from a read error, since a much larger clone is one base off. The V and J genes are TRBV12-3 or TRBV12-4 and TRBJ2-7; D remains ambiguous. The ends were cut back, 4 bases at V and 6 bases at J, with 16 bases in the middle. The CDR3 totals 14 residues. The CDR3 bases are TGTGCCAGCAGTTGCCTCGGACCCGAGGCCGAGCAGTACTTC. Protein: CASSCLGPEAEQYF.